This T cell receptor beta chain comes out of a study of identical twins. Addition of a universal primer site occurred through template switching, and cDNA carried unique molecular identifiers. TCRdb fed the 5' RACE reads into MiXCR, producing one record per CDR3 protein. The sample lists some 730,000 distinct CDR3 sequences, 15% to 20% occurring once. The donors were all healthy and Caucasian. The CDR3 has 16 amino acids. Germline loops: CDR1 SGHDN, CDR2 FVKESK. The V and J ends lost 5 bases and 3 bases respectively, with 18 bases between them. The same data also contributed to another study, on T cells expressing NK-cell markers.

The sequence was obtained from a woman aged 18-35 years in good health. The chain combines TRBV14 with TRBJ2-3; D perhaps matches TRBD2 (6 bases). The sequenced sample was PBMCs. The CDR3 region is CASSAIRGLWTDTQYF. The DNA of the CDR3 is TGTGCCAGCAGCGCGATAAGAGGACTATGGACAGATACGCAGTATTTT.